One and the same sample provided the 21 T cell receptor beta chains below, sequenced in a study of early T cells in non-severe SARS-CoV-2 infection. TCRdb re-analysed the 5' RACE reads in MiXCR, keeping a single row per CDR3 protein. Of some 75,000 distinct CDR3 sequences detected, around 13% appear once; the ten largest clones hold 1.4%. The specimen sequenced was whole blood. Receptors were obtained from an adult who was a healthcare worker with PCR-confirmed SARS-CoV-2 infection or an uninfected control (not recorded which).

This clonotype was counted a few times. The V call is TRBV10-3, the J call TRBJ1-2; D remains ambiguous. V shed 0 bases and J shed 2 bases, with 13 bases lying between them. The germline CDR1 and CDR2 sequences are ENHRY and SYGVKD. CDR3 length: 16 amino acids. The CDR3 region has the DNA TGTGCCATCAGTGAGTCAAATGGACCCGGAAACTATGGCTACACCTTC. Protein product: CAISESNGPGNYGYTF.

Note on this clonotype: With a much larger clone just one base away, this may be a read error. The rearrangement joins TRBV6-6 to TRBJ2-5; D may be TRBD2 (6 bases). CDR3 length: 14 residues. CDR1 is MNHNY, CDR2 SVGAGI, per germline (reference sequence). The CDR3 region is CASSFLASGETLYF. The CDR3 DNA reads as TGTGCCAGCAGTTTCTTGGCGTCGGGGGAGACCCTGTACTTC.

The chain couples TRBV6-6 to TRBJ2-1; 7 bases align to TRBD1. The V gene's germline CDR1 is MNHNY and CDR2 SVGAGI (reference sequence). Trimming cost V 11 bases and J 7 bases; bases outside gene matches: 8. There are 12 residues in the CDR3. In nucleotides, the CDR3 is TGTGCCGAGGCGGAGACAGGGAATGAGCAGTTCTTC. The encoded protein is CAEAETGNEQFF.

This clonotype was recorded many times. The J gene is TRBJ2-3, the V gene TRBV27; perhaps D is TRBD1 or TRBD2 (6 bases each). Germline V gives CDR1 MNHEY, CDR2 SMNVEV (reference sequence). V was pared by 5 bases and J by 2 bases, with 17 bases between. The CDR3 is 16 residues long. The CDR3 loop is CASSPVGGGTTDTQYF. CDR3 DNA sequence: TGTGCCAGCAGTCCGGTAGGGGGAGGAACCACAGATACGCAGTATTTT.

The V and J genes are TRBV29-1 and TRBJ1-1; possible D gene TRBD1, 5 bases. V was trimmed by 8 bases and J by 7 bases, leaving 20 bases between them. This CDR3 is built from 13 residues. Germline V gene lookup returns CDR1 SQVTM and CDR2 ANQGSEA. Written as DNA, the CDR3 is TGCAGCTCACAGGATACGATCGGGGTTGAAGCTTTCTTT. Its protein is CSSQDTIGVEAFF.

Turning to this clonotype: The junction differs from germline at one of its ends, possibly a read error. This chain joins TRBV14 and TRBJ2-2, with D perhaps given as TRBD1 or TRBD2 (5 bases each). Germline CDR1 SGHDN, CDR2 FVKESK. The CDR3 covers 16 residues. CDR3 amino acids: CANSQDFWGGTGELFF. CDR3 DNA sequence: TGTGCCAACAGCCAGGATTTCTGGGGCGGGACCGGGGAGCTGTTTTTT.

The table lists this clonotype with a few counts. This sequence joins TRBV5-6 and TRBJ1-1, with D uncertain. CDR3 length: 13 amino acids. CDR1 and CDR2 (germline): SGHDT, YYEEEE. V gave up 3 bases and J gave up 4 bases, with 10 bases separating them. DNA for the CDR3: TGTGCCAGCAGCTGGCAGACACCCACTGAAGCTTTCTTT. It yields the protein CASSWQTPTEAFF.

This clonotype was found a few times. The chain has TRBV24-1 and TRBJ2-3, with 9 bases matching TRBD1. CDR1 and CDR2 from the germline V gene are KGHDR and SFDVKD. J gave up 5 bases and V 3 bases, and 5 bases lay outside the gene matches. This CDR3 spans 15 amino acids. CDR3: CATSDTGTGKDTQYF. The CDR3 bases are TGTGCCACCAGTGATACCGGGACAGGGAAAGATACGCAGTATTTT.

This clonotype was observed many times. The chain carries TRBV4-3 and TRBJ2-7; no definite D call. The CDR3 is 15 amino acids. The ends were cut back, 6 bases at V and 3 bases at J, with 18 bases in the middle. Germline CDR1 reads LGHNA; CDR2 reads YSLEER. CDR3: CASSDRTDGIYEQYF. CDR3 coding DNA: TGCGCCAGCAGTGACCGGACGGACGGAATCTACGAGCAGTACTTC.

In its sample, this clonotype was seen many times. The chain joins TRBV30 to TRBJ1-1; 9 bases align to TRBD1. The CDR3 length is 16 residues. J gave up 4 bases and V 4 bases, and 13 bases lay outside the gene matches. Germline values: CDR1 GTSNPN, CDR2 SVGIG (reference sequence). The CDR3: CAWTLKAGQGGTEAFF. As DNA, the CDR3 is TGTGCCTGGACTCTTAAAGCGGGACAGGGAGGCACTGAAGCTTTCTTT. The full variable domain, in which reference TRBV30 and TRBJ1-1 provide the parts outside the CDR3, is SQTIHQWPATLVQPVGSPLSLECTVEGTSNPNLYWYRQAAGRGLQLLFYSVGIGQISSEVPQNLSASRPQDRQFILSSKKLLLSDSGFYLCAWTLKAGQGGTEAFFGQGTRLTVV.

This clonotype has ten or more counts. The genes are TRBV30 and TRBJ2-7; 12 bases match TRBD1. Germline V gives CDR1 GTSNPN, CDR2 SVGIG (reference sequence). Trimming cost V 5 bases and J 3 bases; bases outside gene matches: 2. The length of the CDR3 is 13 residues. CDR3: CAWGTGGRYEQYF. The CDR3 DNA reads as TGTGCCTGGGGGACAGGGGGCCGCTACGAGCAGTACTTC.

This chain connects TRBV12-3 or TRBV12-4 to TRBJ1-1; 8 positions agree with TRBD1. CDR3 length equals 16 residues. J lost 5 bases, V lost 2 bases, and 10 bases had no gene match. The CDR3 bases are TGTGCCAGCAGTTTATTGTGGCGGACAGGGCTGACTGAAGCTTTCTTT. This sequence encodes CASSLLWRTGLTEAFF.

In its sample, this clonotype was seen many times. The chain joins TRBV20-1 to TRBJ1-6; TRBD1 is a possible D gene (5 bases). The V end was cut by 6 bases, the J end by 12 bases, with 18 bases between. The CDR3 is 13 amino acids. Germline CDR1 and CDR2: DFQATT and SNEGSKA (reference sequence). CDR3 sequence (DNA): TGCAGTGCAGCACCCCCCGGGGCTGAACCCCTCCACTTT. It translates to CSAAPPGAEPLHF.

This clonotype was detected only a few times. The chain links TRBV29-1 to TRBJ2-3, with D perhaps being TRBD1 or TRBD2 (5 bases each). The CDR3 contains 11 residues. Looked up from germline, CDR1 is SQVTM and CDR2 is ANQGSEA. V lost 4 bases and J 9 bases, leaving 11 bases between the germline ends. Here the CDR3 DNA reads TGCAGCGTTGTCCTCTGGGGGACGCAGTATTTT. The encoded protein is CSVVLWGTQYF.

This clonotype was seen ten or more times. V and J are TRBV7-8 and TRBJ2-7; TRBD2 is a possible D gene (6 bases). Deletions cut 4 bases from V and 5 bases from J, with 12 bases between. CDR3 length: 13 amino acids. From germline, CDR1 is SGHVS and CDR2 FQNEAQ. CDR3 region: CASSSDYGDEQYF. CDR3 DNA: TGTGCCAGCAGCTCGGACTATGGGGACGAGCAGTACTTC.

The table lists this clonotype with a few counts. The CDR3 DNA reads TGTGCCTGGAGTAGGGGACAGGGTCTTCACGAGCAGTACTTC. It yields the protein CAWSRGQGLHEQYF. The chain combines TRBV30 with TRBJ2-7; TRBD1 matches 9 bases. Losses at the gene ends were 2 bases for V and 5 bases for J; bases not matched to a gene: 7. The CDR3 has 14 amino acids. Germline assignment: CDR1 GTSNPN and CDR2 SVGIG (reference sequence). Using reference TRBV30 and TRBJ2-7 for the parts outside the CDR3, the full variable domain is SQTIHQWPATLVQPVGSPLSLECTVEGTSNPNLYWYRQAAGRGLQLLFYSVGIGQISSEVPQNLSASRPQDRQFILSSKKLLLSDSGFYLCAWSRGQGLHEQYFGPGTRLTVT.

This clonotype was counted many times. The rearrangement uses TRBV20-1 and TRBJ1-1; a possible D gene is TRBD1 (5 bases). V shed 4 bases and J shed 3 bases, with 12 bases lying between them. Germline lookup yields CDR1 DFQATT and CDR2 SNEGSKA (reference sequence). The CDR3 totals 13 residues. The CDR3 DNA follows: TGCAGTGCTAAGGGGAGCCGGGACACTGAAGCTTTCTTT. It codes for CSAKGSRDTEAFF.

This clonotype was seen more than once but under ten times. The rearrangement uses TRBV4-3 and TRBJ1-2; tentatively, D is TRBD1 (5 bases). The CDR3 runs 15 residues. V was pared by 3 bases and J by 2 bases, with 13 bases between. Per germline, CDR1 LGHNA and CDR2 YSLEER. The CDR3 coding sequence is TGCGCCAGCAGCCAGGTGTGGCGGGGGAACTATGGCTACACCTTC. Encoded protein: CASSQVWRGNYGYTF.

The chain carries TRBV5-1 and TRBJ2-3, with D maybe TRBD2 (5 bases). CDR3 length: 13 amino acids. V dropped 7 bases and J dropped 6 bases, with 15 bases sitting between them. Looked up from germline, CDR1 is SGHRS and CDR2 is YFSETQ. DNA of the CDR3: TGCGCCAGCTCCGGACTCCCTTCGGATACGCAGTATTTT. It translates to CASSGLPSDTQYF.

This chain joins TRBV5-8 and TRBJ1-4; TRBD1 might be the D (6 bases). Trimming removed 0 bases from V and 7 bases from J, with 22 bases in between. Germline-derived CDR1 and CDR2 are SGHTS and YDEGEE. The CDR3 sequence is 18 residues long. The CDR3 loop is CASSLAFGAGTLSEKLFF. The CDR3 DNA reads TGTGCCAGCAGCTTGGCCTTCGGGGCAGGGACACTCAGTGAAAAACTGTTTTTT.

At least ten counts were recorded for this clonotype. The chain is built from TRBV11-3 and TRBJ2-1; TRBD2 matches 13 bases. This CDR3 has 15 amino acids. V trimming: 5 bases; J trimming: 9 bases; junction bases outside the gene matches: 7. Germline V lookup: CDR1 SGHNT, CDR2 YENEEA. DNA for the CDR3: TGTGCCAGCAGCCCCGGACTAGCGGGGGTGGGTGAGCAGTTCTTC. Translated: CASSPGLAGVGEQFF.